The source of this T cell receptor (beta chain) is a study of blood T cell repertoires in COVID-19. Study-level background: Donors in the United States, Italy and Spain gave samples during acute or convalescent COVID-19. PBMCs, B-cell-depleted T cells, or T cells were the source of the cDNA or gDNA that made up the material.

Source study methods: Amplification with reference gene primers provided the estimates of nucleated cell counts. TCRdb's table, derived via immunoSEQ multiplex PCR, lists solely in-frame clones and lacks some. That table gives V, J and clone size, and the DNA gave D and trimming. The data show approximately 70,000 clones, 90% to 95% seen once. The CDR3 is made up of 15 amino acids. V lost 4 bases and J 0 bases, leaving 9 bases between the germline ends. Germline loops: CDR1 MNHEY, CDR2 SVGAGI. Seattle researchers signed up patients amid active infection and tracked them longitudinally. The sequencing sample was made of peripheral blood. The receptor comes from a man aged 35 to 55 with COVID-19, enrolled during active disease. The genes are TRBV6-5 and TRBJ2-2; tentatively, D is TRBD1 (5 bases). The CDR3 protein is CASSFARANTGELFF. The CDR3 coding sequence is TGTGCCAGCAGTTTCGCCAGGGCGAACACCGGGGAGCTGTTTTTT.